The 14 T cell receptor beta chains below come from one sample, sequenced in a study of CD8 T cells in Susac syndrome. cDNA came from around 0.54 to 1 ug RNA primed by random hexamers. TCRdb processed the immunoSEQ multiplex PCR reads anew with MiXCR; each CDR3 protein has one entry. The top ten clones hold around 0.12% of a sample with over 95,000 distinct CDR3 sequences, 85% to 95% of them seen once. The specimen sequenced was CD8+ T cells from PBMCs. These receptors originate from a human donor in good health.

The chain joins TRBV7-2 to TRBJ1-2; no reliable D call. Germline V CDR1 and CDR2: SGHTA, FQGNSA. Trimming removed 7 bases from V and 4 bases from J, with 10 bases in between. CDR3 length: 12 residues. DNA for the CDR3: TGTGCCAGCAACCGACGGGGCTATGGCTACACCTTC. Translated, it gives CASNRRGYGYTF.

This clonotype occurred once. The chain joins TRBV5-4 to TRBJ2-5; 9 nucleotides line up with TRBD2. The CDR3 runs 14 residues. Germline CDR1 and CDR2: SGHNT and YYREEE (reference sequence). Unmatched junction bases numbered 6, after V lost 4 bases and J lost 5 bases. The CDR3 nucleotides are TGTGCCAGCAGCCAATTAGCGGGAGATGAGACCCAGTACTTC. Its protein is CASSQLAGDETQYF.

This clonotype was seen only once. The CDR3 protein is CASSLVGRDEQFF. The CDR3 DNA is TGTGCCAGCAGCTTGGTTGGACGGGATGAGCAGTTCTTC. The V and J genes are TRBV5-4 and TRBJ2-1; D ambiguous. V lost 0 bases and J lost 8, with 9 bases in between. The CDR3 spans 13 residues. CDR1 SGHNT and CDR2 YYREEE come from the germline V gene (reference sequence).

V is TRBV19 and J is TRBJ1-1; TRBD1 might be the D (5 bases). The CDR3 sequence is 14 residues long. V shed 3 bases and J shed 2 bases, with 10 bases lying between them. Germline lookup yields CDR1 LNHDA and CDR2 SQIVND (reference sequence). CDR3 bases: TGTGCCAGTAGTATCTGGGGCCCCAACACTGAAGCTTTCTTT. The encoded protein is CASSIWGPNTEAFF.

The gene calls are TRBV7-9 and TRBJ2-1, with a tentative D call TRBD2 (5 bases). CDR1 is SEHNR and CDR2 is FQNEAQ in the germline V gene (reference sequence). The length of the CDR3 is 15 residues. V dropped 5 bases and J dropped 8 bases, with 19 bases sitting between them. For the CDR3, the DNA is TGTGCCAGCAGCCGGACGGAGGTAAACCGTCATGAGCAGTTCTTC. The encoded protein is CASSRTEVNRHEQFF.

CDR3 loop: CASKSAGVTDTQYF. Written as DNA, the CDR3 is TGTGCCAGCAAGTCAGCGGGGGTCACAGATACGCAGTATTTT. The gene calls are TRBV6-1 and TRBJ2-3; 8 bases fit TRBD2. J was trimmed by 2 bases and V by 7 bases; bases with no gene match: 5. Germline values: CDR1 MNHNS, CDR2 SASEGT. The CDR3 spans 14 residues.

The chain combines TRBV2 with TRBJ2-1; D is perhaps TRBD2 (5 bases). Per the germline V gene, CDR1 is SNHLY and CDR2 is FYNNEI. The CDR3 is 17 residues long. V dropped 4 bases and J dropped 3 bases, with 19 bases sitting between them. CDR3 sequence (DNA): TGTGCCAGCAGTGGTTCTAAGGGTTTCGAGGGCTACAATGAGCAGTTCTTC. It codes for CASSGSKGFEGYNEQFF.

The rearrangement links TRBV10-3 to TRBJ2-7; TRBD2 matches at 12 bases. The germline CDR1 and CDR2 sequences are ENHRY and SYGVKD. CDR3 length equals 17 residues. V lost 0 bases and J lost 4; bases outside the gene matches: 7. CDR3 nucleotide sequence: TGTGCCATCAGTGAGTCGACTACTAGCGGGAGGTGGTACGAGCAGTACTTC. Translated, it gives CAISESTTSGRWYEQYF.

This chain links TRBV7-2 with TRBJ1-1; 7 nucleotides line up with TRBD1. The CDR3 sequence is 18 residues long. CDR1 and CDR2 from the germline V gene are SGHTA and FQGNSA. J gave up 5 bases and V 1 base, and 16 bases lay outside the gene matches. Here the CDR3 reads CASSLVGRGTVSMTEAFF. In nucleotides, the CDR3 is TGTGCCAGCAGCTTAGTCGGCAGGGGGACGGTGTCGATGACTGAAGCTTTCTTT. The full variable domain, its missing parts supplied by reference TRBV7-2 and TRBJ1-1, is GAGVSQSPSNKVTEKGKDVELRCDPISGHTALYWYRQSLGQGLEFLIYFQGNSAPDKSGLPSDRFSAERTGGSVSTLTIQRTQQEDSAVYLCASSLVGRGTVSMTEAFFGQGTRLTVV.

The chain recombines TRBV20-1 with TRBJ1-1; 7 nucleotides match TRBD1. Germline V gives CDR1 DFQATT, CDR2 SNEGSKA (reference sequence). J lost 6 bases, V lost 3 bases, and 7 bases had no gene match. The CDR3 extends over 13 amino acids. The CDR3 nucleotides are TGCAGTGCTAGCCAGGGGGTTCGGGCTGAAGCTTTCTTT. Translating gives CSASQGVRAEAFF.

The chain couples TRBV7-9 to TRBJ2-3; D is unclear. The CDR3 has 14 amino acids. V dropped 5 bases and J dropped 1 base, with 10 bases sitting between them. From germline, CDR1 is SEHNR and CDR2 FQNEAQ (reference sequence). CDR3 amino acids: CASSQSARTDTQYF. The CDR3 DNA follows: TGTGCCAGCAGCCAATCAGCCCGCACAGATACGCAGTATTTT.

The chain uses TRBV5-6 and TRBJ2-7; no clear D. Trimming stripped 0 bases from V and 6 bases from J, with 7 bases between. This CDR3 is built from 12 residues. The V gene's germline CDR1 is SGHDT and CDR2 YYEEEE. The CDR3 DNA is TGTGCCAGCAGCTTGGCCCAGGTCGAGCAGTACTTC. It specifies CASSLAQVEQYF.

The chain links TRBV12-3 or TRBV12-4 to TRBJ2-4; no definite D call. The CDR3 has 12 amino acids. V dropped 2 bases and J dropped 5 bases, with 4 bases sitting between them. This CDR3 reads CASSLRENIQYF. In DNA form, the CDR3 reads TGTGCCAGCAGTTTAAGAGAAAACATTCAGTACTTC.

This chain links TRBV7-3 with TRBJ1-1, with D unclear. CDR1 is SGHTA and CDR2 is FQGTGA in the germline V gene. CDR3 length equals 13 residues. Trimming stripped 3 bases from V and 1 base from J, with 6 bases between. CDR3 residues: CASSLVGNTEAFF. The CDR3 coding sequence is TGTGCCAGCAGCTTGGTTGGGAACACTGAAGCTTTCTTT.